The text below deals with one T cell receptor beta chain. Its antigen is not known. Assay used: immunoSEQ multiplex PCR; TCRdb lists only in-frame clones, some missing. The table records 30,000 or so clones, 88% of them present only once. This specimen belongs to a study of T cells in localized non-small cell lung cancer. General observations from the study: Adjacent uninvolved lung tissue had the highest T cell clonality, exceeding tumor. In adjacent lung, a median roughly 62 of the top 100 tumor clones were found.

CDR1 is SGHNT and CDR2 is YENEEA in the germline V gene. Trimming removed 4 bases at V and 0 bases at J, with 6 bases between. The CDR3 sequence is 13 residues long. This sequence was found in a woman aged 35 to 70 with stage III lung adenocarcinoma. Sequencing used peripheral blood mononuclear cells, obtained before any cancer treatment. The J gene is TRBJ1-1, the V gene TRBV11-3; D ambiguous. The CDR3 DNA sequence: TGTGCCAGCAGCTCGAACCTGAACACTGAAGCTTTCTTT. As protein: CASSSNLNTEAFF.